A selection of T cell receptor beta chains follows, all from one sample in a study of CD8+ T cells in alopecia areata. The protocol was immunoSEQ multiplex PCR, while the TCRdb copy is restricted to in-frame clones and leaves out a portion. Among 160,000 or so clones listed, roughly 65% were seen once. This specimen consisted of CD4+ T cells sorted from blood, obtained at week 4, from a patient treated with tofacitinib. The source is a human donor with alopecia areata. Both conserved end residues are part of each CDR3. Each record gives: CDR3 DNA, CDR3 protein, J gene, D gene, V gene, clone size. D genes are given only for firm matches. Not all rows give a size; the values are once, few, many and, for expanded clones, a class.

cdr3_nt: TGTGCCAGCAGCCTTTACAGGGACAATGAGCAGTTCTTC; cdr3_aa: CASSLYRDNEQFF; j_call: TRBJ2-1; d_call: .; v_call: TRBV11-2; clone_size: .
cdr3_nt: TGTGCCAGCAGTTTGGGACCGCCCTACAATGAGCAGTTCTTC; cdr3_aa: CASSLGPPYNEQFF; j_call: TRBJ2-1; d_call: .; v_call: TRBV7-2; clone_size: .
cdr3_nt: TGTGCCAGCAGTCGGAGAGACGCCTATTCACCCCTCCACTTT; cdr3_aa: CASSRRDAYSPLHF; j_call: TRBJ1-6; d_call: .; v_call: TRBV27; clone_size: .
cdr3_nt: TGTGCCATCAGCGGGACTAGCGGGGTATCAGATACGCAGTATTTT; cdr3_aa: CAISGTSGVSDTQYF; j_call: TRBJ2-3; d_call: TRBD2; v_call: TRBV10-3; clone_size: .
cdr3_nt: TGTGCCAGTAGTATATCGGGAGAGACCCAGTACTTC; cdr3_aa: CASSISGETQYF; j_call: TRBJ2-5; d_call: .; v_call: TRBV19; clone_size: once
cdr3_nt: TGTGCCAGCTCACCTCAAGAGACCCAGTACTTC; cdr3_aa: CASSPQETQYF; j_call: TRBJ2-5; d_call: .; v_call: TRBV18; clone_size: few
cdr3_nt: TGCAGCGTTCGGGATGGTCATGAGCAGTTCTTC; cdr3_aa: CSVRDGHEQFF; j_call: TRBJ2-1; d_call: .; v_call: TRBV29-1; clone_size: .
cdr3_nt: TGCGCCAGCAGTTCCGGGACGGTCGAGGTTTATGGCTACACCTTC; cdr3_aa: CASSSGTVEVYGYTF; j_call: TRBJ1-2; d_call: .; v_call: TRBV5-1; clone_size: .
cdr3_nt: TGTGCCAGCAGCCTAGGTTCGGGGAACACTGAAGCTTTCTTT; cdr3_aa: CASSLGSGNTEAFF; j_call: TRBJ1-1; d_call: .; v_call: TRBV7-3; clone_size: .
cdr3_nt: TGTGCCAGCGTCCCTGGGGCCGGCCGGAGTAATTCACCCCTCCACTTT; cdr3_aa: CASVPGAGRSNSPLHF; j_call: TRBJ1-6; d_call: .; v_call: TRBV5-6; clone_size: .
cdr3_nt: TGTGCCAGCAGCACATCCTCCCGTGGGTCCTACAATGAGCAGTTCTTC; cdr3_aa: CASSTSSRGSYNEQFF; j_call: TRBJ2-1; d_call: .; v_call: TRBV9; clone_size: .
cdr3_nt: TGCAGCGTCGGCCAAGTTAACACCGGGGAGCTGTTTTTT; cdr3_aa: CSVGQVNTGELFF; j_call: TRBJ2-2; d_call: .; v_call: TRBV29-1; clone_size: once
cdr3_nt: TGTGCCAGCAGTTATCCGGGCTCAGATACGCAGTATTTT; cdr3_aa: CASSYPGSDTQYF; j_call: TRBJ2-3; d_call: .; v_call: TRBV6-5; clone_size: .
cdr3_nt: TGTGCCAGCAGTTTGGGCCCGGGGGGAAGCCGGTATGCTGAAGCTTTCTTT; cdr3_aa: CASSLGPGGSRYAEAFF; j_call: TRBJ1-1; d_call: .; v_call: TRBV27; clone_size: .
cdr3_nt: TGTGCCAGCAGCCTCATCACAGGTTTGGGGACCACTGAAGCTTTCTTT; cdr3_aa: CASSLITGLGTTEAFF; j_call: TRBJ1-1; d_call: .; v_call: TRBV27; clone_size: .
cdr3_nt: TGTGCCAGCAGCTTCTGGACAGGGCGCGGGAACACCGGGGAGCTGTTTTTT; cdr3_aa: CASSFWTGRGNTGELFF; j_call: TRBJ2-2; d_call: TRBD1; v_call: TRBV7-9; clone_size: .
cdr3_nt: TGTGCCAGCAGCTACGGGAGACGCGTCGAGCAGTACTTC; cdr3_aa: CASSYGRRVEQYF; j_call: TRBJ2-7; d_call: .; v_call: TRBV7-9; clone_size: .
cdr3_nt: TGTGCCTGGAGTCGGGGAGTTGGACAGCCCCAGCATTTT; cdr3_aa: CAWSRGVGQPQHF; j_call: TRBJ1-5; d_call: .; v_call: TRBV30; clone_size: .
cdr3_nt: TGTGCCAGCAGCGTAGATGCCAGTAATCAGCCCCAGCATTTT; cdr3_aa: CASSVDASNQPQHF; j_call: TRBJ1-5; d_call: .; v_call: TRBV9; clone_size: .
cdr3_nt: TGTGCCAGCAGCTTGTCTGCGGGGGCAGGCTCTGGGGCCAACGTCCTGACTTTC; cdr3_aa: CASSLSAGAGSGANVLTF; j_call: TRBJ2-6; d_call: .; v_call: TRBV5-4; clone_size: .
cdr3_nt: TGTGCCTGCACAGATAACTATGGCTACACCTTC; cdr3_aa: CACTDNYGYTF; j_call: TRBJ1-2; d_call: .; v_call: TRBV30; clone_size: .
cdr3_nt: TGTGCCAGCAGCTTAGGGACAGGGACCAACACCGGGGAGCTGTTTTTT; cdr3_aa: CASSLGTGTNTGELFF; j_call: TRBJ2-2; d_call: TRBD1; v_call: TRBV7-8; clone_size: .
cdr3_nt: TGTGCCAGCAGGTCCGGGATGGGAAATGAAAAACTGTTTTTT; cdr3_aa: CASRSGMGNEKLFF; j_call: TRBJ1-4; d_call: .; v_call: TRBV7-2; clone_size: .
cdr3_nt: TGCAGCGCCCCCCGGCCAAACACAGATACGCAGTATTTT; cdr3_aa: CSAPRPNTDTQYF; j_call: TRBJ2-3; d_call: .; v_call: TRBV29-1; clone_size: few
cdr3_nt: TGTGCCAGCAGCCAAGGGTGGGGGACGGAGACCCAGTACTTC; cdr3_aa: CASSQGWGTETQYF; j_call: TRBJ2-5; d_call: .; v_call: TRBV14; clone_size: .
cdr3_nt: TGTGCCACCAGCATTTATGCCCGTGAGCCCCAGCATTTT; cdr3_aa: CATSIYAREPQHF; j_call: TRBJ1-5; d_call: .; v_call: TRBV15; clone_size: .
cdr3_nt: TGTGCCAGCAGTACCTGGGACGGCAACACTGAAGCTTTCTTT; cdr3_aa: CASSTWDGNTEAFF; j_call: TRBJ1-1; d_call: .; v_call: TRBV27; clone_size: .
cdr3_nt: TGTGCCTGGAGCGTTAAGCCGGGGATAGATACGCAGTATTTT; cdr3_aa: CAWSVKPGIDTQYF; j_call: TRBJ2-3; d_call: .; v_call: TRBV30; clone_size: .
cdr3_nt: TGTGCCAGCAGCTTAGCAATAGGGACTTTCAACAATGAGCAGTTCTTC; cdr3_aa: CASSLAIGTFNNEQFF; j_call: TRBJ2-1; d_call: .; v_call: TRBV7-2; clone_size: .
cdr3_nt: TGCGCCAGCAGCCCCCCTGGCGACACCGGGGAGCTGTTTTTT; cdr3_aa: CASSPPGDTGELFF; j_call: TRBJ2-2; d_call: .; v_call: TRBV4-3; clone_size: .
cdr3_nt: TGTGCCAGCAGTGAGGGCACACTATACGAGCAGTACTTC; cdr3_aa: CASSEGTLYEQYF; j_call: TRBJ2-7; d_call: .; v_call: TRBV25-1; clone_size: .
cdr3_nt: TGCAGCGTTGGTGAAGGGCCCTACGAGCAGTACTTC; cdr3_aa: CSVGEGPYEQYF; j_call: TRBJ2-7; d_call: .; v_call: TRBV29-1; clone_size: few
cdr3_nt: TGCAGCGTTGGGGCCCACGGGGGTGAGCAGTTCTTC; cdr3_aa: CSVGAHGGEQFF; j_call: TRBJ2-1; d_call: .; v_call: TRBV29-1; clone_size: .
cdr3_nt: TGCGCCAGCAGCTTAACAGGGTACCCCTACGAGCAGTACTTC; cdr3_aa: CASSLTGYPYEQYF; j_call: TRBJ2-7; d_call: .; v_call: TRBV5-1; clone_size: .